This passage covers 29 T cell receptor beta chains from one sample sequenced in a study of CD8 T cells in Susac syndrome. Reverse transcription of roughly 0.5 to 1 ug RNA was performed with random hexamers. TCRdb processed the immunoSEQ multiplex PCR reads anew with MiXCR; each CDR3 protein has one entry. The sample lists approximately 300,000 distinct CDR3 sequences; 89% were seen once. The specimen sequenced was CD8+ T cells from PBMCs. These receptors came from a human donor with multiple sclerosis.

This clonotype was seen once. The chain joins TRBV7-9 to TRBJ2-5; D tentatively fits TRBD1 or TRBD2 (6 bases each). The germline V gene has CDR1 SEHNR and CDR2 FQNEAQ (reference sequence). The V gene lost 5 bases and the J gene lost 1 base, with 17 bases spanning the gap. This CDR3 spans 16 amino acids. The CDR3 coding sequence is TGTGCCAGCAGCCCTCAACTGGGGGGCGTCCAAGAGACCCAGTACTTC. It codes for CASSPQLGGVQETQYF.

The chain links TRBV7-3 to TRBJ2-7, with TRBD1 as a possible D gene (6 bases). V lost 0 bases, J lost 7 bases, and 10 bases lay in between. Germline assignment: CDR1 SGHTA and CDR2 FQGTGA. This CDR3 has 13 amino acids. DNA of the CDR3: TGTGCCAGCAGCTTAACTGGGGGCGGTGAGCAGTACTTC. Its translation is CASSLTGGGEQYF.

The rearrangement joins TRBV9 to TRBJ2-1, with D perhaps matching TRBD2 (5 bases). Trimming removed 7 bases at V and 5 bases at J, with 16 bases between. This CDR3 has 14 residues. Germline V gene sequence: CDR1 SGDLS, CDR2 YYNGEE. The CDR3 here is CASRGGGSHNEQFF. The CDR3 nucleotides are TGTGCCAGCCGGGGTGGCGGTTCCCACAATGAGCAGTTCTTC. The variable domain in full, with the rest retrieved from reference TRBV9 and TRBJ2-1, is DSGVTQTPKHLITATGQRVTLRCSPRSGDLSVYWYQQSLDQGLQFLIQYYNGEERAKGNILERFSAQQFPDLHSELNLSSLELGDSALYFCASRGGGSHNEQFFGPGTRLTVL.

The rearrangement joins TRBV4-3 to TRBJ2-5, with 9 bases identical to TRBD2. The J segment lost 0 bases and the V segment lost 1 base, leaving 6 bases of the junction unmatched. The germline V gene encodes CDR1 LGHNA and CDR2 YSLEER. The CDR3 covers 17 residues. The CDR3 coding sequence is TGCGCCAGCAGCCAAGGTCTTGCGGGGGGGTACCAAGAGACCCAGTACTTC. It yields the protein CASSQGLAGGYQETQYF.

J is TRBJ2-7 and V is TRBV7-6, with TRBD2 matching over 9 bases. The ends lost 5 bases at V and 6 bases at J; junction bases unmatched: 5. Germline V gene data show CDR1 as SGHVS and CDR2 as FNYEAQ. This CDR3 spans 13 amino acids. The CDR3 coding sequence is TGTGCCAGCAGCCCGACTAGCGGAGTCGAGCAGTACTTC. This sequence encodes CASSPTSGVEQYF.

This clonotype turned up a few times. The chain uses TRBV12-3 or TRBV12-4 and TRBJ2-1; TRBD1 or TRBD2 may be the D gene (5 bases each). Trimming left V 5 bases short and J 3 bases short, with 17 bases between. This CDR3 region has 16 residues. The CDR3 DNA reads TGTGCCAGCAGTCCCCCCGGGGCAGCGGACTACAATGAGCAGTTCTTC. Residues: CASSPPGAADYNEQFF.

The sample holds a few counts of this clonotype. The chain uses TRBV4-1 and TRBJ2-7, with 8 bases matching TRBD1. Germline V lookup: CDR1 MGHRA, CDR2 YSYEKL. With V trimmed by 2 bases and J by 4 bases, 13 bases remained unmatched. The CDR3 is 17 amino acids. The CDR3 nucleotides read TGCGCCAGCAGCCAAACCATTGGACAGGGTGGGAGGTACGAGCAGTACTTC. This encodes CASSQTIGQGGRYEQYF.

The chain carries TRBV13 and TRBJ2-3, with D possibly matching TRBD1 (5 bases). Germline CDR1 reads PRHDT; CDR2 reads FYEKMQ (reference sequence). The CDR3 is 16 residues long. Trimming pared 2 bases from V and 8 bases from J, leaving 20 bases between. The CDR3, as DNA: TGTGCCAGCAGCTTAACCGACAGCCCCGGTAGGGGTACGCAGTATTTT. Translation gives CASSLTDSPGRGTQYF.

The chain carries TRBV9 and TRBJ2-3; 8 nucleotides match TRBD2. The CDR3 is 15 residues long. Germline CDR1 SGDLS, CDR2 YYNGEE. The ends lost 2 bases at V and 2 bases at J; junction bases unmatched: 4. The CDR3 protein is CASSVRGGVTDTQYF. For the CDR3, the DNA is TGTGCCAGCAGCGTCCGGGGGGGCGTCACAGATACGCAGTATTTT.

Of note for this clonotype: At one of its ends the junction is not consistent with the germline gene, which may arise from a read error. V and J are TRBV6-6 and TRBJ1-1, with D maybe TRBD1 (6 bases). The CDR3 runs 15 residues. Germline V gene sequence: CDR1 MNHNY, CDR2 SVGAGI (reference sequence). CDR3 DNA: TGTGCCAGCAGTTCCAGAAAGGGGGAGAACACTAAAGCTTTCTTT. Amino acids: CASSSRKGENTKAFF.

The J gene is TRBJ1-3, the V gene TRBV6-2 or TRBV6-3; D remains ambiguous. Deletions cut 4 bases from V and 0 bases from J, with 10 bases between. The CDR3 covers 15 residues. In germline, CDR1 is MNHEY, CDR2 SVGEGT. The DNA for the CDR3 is TGTGCCAGCAGTTGGACCGACGACTCTGGAAACACCATATATTTT. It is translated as CASSWTDDSGNTIYF.

The CDR3 is CASSQTATSYEQYF. CDR3 in DNA: TGTGCCAGCAGCCAAACGGCGACCTCCTACGAGCAGTACTTC. The gene calls are TRBV27 and TRBJ2-7; D gene ambiguous. CDR3 length: 14 residues. Germline V gene data show CDR1 as MNHEY and CDR2 as SMNVEV (reference sequence). V lost 6 bases, J lost 0 bases, and 12 bases lay in between.

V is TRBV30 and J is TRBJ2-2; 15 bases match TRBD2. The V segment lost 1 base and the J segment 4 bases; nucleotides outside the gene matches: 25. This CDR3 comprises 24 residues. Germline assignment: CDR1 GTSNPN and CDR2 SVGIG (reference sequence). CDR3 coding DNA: TGTGCCTGGAGTGGGATAAGGGACAGGGGATCCGCCGGGACTAGCGGGAGGTCCACCGGGGAGCTGTTTTTT. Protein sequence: CAWSGIRDRGSAGTSGRSTGELFF. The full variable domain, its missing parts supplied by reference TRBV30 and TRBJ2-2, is SQTIHQWPATLVQPVGSPLSLECTVEGTSNPNLYWYRQAAGRGLQLLFYSVGIGQISSEVPQNLSASRPQDRQFILSSKKLLLSDSGFYLCAWSGIRDRGSAGTSGRSTGELFFGEGSRLTVL.

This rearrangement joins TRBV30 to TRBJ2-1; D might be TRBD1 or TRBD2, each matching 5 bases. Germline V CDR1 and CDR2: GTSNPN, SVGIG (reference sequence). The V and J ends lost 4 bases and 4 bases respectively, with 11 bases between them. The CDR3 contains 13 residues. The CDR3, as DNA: TGTGCCTGGACCGCCGGGACGTACAATGAGCAGTTCTTC. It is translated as CAWTAGTYNEQFF.

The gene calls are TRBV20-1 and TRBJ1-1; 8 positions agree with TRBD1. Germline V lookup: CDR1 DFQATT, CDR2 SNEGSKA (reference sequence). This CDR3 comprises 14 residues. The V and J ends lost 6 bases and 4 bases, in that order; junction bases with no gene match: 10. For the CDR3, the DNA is TGCAGTGCCGAACCCAGGGGGCGGCTCACTGAAGCTTTCTTT. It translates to CSAEPRGRLTEAFF.

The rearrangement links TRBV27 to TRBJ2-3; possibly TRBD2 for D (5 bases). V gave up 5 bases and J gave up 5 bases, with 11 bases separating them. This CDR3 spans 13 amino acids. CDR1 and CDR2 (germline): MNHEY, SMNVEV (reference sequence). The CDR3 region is CASSPNRGDTQYF. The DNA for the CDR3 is TGTGCCAGCAGTCCGAATCGGGGAGATACGCAGTATTTT.

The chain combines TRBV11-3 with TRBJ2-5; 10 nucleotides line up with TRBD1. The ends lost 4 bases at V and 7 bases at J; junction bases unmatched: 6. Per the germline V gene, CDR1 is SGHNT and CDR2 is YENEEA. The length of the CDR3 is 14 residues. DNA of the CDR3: TGTGCCAGCAGCTCCGGGACAGGGGTAGGGACCCAGTACTTC. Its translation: CASSSGTGVGTQYF.

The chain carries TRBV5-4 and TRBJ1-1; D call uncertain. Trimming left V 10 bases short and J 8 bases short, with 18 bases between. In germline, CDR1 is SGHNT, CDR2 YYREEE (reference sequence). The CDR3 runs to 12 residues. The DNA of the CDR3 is TGTGCCTACGACCAGGATAAGACCGAAGCTTTCTTT. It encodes CAYDQDKTEAFF.

Here the CDR3 DNA reads TGTGCCAGCAGATCACCTAGCGGCCTCTCCTACAATGAGCAGTTCTTC. It translates to CASRSPSGLSYNEQFF. The gene calls are TRBV7-8 and TRBJ2-1; 7 bases match TRBD2. The junction had 8 bases not matched to a gene; V was cut back by 6 bases and J by 0 bases. Germline V gives CDR1 SGHVS, CDR2 FQNEAQ. The CDR3 covers 16 residues.

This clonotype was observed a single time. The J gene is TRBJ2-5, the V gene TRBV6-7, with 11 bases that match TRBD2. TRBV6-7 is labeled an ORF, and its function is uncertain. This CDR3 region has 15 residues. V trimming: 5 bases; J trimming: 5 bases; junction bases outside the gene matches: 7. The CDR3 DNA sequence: TGTGCCAGCAGTCGCCCGGGACTAGCGGACGAGACCCAGTACTTC. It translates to CASSRPGLADETQYF.

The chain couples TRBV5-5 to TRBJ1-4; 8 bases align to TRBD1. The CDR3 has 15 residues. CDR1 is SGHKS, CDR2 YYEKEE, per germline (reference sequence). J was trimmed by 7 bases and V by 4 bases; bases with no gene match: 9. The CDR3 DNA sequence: TGTGCCAGCAGCCCGCGACAGGGGCTAGGTGAAAAACTGTTTTTT. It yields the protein CASSPRQGLGEKLFF.

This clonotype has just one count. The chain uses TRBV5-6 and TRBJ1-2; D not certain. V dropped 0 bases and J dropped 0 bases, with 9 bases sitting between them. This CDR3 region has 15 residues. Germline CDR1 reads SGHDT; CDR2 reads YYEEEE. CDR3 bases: TGTGCCAGCAGCTTGGCCGTGGAGACTAACTATGGCTACACCTTC. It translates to CASSLAVETNYGYTF. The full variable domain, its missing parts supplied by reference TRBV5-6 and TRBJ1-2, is DAGVTQSPTHLIKTRGQQVTLRCSPKSGHDTVSWYQQALGQGPQFIFQYYEEEERQRGNFPDRFSGHQFPNYSSELNVNALLLGDSALYLCASSLAVETNYGYTFGSGTRLTVV.

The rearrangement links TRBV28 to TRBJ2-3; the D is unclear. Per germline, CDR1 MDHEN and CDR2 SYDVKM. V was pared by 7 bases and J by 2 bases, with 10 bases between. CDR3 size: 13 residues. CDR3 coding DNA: TGTGCCAGCAATAAGTTTATCACAGATACGCAGTATTTT. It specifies CASNKFITDTQYF. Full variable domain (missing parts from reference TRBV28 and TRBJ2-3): DVKVTQSSRYLVKRTGEKVFLECVQDMDHENMFWYRQDPGLGLRLIYFSYDVKMKEKGDIPEGYSVSREKKERFSLILESASTNQTSMYLCASNKFITDTQYFGPGTRLTVL.

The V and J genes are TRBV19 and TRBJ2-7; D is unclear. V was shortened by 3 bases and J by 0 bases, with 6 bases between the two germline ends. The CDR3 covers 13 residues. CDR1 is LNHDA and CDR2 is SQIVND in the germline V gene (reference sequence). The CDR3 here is CASSMWNSYEQYF. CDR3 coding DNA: TGTGCCAGTAGTATGTGGAACTCCTACGAGCAGTACTTC.

The CDR3 here is CASSQDGQVPNLKTQYF. The DNA for the CDR3 is TGTGCCAGCAGCCAAGATGGGCAAGTACCGAACTTGAAGACCCAGTACTTC. The chain uses TRBV3-1 and TRBJ2-5; D is uncertain. Germline V gene lookup returns CDR1 LGHDT and CDR2 YNNKEL (reference sequence). The CDR3 runs to 17 residues. V dropped 0 bases and J dropped 6 bases, with 20 bases sitting between them.

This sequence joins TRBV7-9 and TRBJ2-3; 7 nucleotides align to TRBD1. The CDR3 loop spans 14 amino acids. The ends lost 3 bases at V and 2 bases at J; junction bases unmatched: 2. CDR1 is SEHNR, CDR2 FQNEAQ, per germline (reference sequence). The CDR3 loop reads CASSFQGDTDTQYF. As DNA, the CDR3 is TGTGCCAGCAGCTTTCAGGGGGACACAGATACGCAGTATTTT.

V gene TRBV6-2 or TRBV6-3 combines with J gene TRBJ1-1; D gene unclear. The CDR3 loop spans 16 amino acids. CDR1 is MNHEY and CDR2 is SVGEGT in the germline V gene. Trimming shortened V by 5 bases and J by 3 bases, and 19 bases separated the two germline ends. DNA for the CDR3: TGTGCCAGCAGTGCCACCTTGGAGGGCCCGGACACTGAAGCTTTCTTT. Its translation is CASSATLEGPDTEAFF.

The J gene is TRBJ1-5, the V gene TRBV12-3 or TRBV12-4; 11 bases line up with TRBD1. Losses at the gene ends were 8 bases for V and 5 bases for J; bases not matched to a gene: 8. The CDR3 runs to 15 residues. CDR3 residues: CASAARDRGYQPQHF. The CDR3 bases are TGTGCCAGCGCCGCTAGGGACAGGGGGTATCAGCCCCAGCATTTT.

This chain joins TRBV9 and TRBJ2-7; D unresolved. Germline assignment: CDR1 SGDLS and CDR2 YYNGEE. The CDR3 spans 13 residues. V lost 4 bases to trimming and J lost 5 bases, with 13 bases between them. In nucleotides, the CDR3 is TGTGCCAGCAGCCCAGCTAACACGGACGAGCAGTACTTC. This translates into CASSPANTDEQYF.